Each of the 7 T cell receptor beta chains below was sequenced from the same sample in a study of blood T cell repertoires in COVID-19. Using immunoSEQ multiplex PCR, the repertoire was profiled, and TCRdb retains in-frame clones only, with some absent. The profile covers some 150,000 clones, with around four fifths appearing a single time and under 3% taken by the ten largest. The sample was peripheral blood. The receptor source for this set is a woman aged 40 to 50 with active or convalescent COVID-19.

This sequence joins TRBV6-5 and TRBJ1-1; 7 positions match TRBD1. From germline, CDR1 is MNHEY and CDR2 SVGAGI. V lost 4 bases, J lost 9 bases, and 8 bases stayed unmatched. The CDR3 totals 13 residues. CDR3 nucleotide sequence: TGTGCCAGCAGTTGGGGGACAGATGACCAAGCTTTCTTT. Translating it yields CASSWGTDDQAFF.

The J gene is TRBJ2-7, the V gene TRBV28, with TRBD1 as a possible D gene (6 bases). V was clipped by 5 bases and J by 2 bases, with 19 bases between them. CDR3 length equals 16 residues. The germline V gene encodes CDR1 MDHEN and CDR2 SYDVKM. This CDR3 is CASSPPPGAGAYEQYF. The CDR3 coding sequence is TGTGCCAGCAGTCCCCCTCCAGGGGCAGGGGCCTACGAGCAGTACTTC.

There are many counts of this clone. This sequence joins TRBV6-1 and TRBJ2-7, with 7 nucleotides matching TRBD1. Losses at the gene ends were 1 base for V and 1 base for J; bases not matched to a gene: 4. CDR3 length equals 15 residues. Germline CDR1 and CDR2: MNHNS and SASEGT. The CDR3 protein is CASSEEKGASYEQYF. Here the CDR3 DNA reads TGTGCCAGCAGTGAAGAGAAGGGGGCATCCTACGAGCAGTACTTC.

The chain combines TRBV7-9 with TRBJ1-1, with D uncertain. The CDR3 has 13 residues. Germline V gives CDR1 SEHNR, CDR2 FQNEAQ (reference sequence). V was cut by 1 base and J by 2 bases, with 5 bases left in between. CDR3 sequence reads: CASSLDSNTEAFF. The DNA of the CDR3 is TGTGCCAGCAGCTTAGACAGTAACACTGAAGCTTTCTTT. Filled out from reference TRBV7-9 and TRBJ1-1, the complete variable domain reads DTGVSQNPRHKITKRGQNVTFRCDPISEHNRLYWYRQTLGQGPEFLTYFQNEAQLEKSRLLSDRFSAERPKGSFSTLEIQRTEQGDSAMYLCASSLDSNTEAFFGQGTRLTVV.

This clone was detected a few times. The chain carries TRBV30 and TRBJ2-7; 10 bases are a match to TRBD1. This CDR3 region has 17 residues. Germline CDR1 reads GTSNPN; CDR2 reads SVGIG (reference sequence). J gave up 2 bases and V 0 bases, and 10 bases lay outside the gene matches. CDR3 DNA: TGTGCCTGGAGTGTACGTCGGACAGGGGGACTTGCCTACGAGCAGTACTTC. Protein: CAWSVRRTGGLAYEQYF.

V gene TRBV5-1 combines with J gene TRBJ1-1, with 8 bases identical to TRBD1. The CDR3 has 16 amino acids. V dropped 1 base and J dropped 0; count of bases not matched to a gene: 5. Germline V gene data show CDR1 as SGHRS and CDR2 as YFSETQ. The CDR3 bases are TGCGCCAGCAGCTTGAATGGACAGGGTTTGAACACTGAAGCTTTCTTT. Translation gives CASSLNGQGLNTEAFF. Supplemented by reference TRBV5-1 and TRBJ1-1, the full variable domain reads KAGVTQTPRYLIKTRGQQVTLSCSPISGHRSVSWYQQTPGQGLQFLFEYFSETQRNKGNFPGRFSGRQFSNSRSEMNVSTLELGDSALYLCASSLNGQGLNTEAFFGQGTRLTVV.

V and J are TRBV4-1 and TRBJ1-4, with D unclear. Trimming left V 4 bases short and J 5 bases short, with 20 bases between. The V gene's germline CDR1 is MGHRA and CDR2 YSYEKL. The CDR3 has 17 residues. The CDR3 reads CASSLSGNLYGNEKLFF. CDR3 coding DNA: TGCGCCAGCAGCCTTTCCGGGAACCTTTACGGAAATGAAAAACTGTTTTTT.